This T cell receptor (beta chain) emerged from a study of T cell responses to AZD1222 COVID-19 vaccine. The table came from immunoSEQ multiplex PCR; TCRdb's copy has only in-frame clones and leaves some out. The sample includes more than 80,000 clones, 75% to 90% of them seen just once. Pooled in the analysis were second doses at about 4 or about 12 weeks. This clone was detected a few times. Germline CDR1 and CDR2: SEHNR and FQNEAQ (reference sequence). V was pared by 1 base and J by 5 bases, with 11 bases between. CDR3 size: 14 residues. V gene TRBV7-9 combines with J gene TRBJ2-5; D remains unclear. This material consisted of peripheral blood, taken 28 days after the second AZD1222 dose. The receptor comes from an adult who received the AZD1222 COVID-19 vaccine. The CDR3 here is CASSLVGSRETQYF. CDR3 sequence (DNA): TGTGCCAGCAGCTTAGTTGGTAGTCGGGAGACCCAGTACTTC.